This T cell receptor beta chain was profiled in a study of control samples from healthy donors and cancer patients. The protocol was immunoSEQ multiplex PCR, while the TCRdb copy is restricted to in-frame clones and leaves out a portion. The table shows about 59,000 clones, with 92% occurring only once. Germline V gives CDR1 ENHRY, CDR2 SYGVKD. V was clipped by 6 bases and J by 8 bases; unmatched bases: 10. CDR3 length equals 15 residues. The receptor comes from a man between 40 and 49 years old with colorectal cancer. This chain joins TRBV10-3 and TRBJ1-6, with 7 bases aligning to TRBD1. The sequencing input was PBMCs. CDR3 amino acids: CAIRDDRAPYSPLHF. The CDR3 coding sequence is TGTGCCATCAGGGACGACAGGGCACCGTATTCACCCCTCCACTTT.